Below, 18 T cell receptor beta chains from the same sample are listed, as sequenced in a study of OX40 agonist ivuxolimab in advanced cancers. Assay: immunoSEQ multiplex PCR; the TCRdb copy retains only in-frame clones and omits some. The sample holds approximately 74,000 clones, about nine tenths seen once. The sequencing used CD4+ or CD8+ T cells sorted from blood, collected in a trial of the OX40 agonist ivuxolimab. The source of these receptors is an adult with an advanced solid tumor such as melanoma, head and neck, liver or kidney cancer.

This rearrangement joins TRBV7-9 to TRBJ2-2; 7 positions match TRBD1. The CDR3 sequence is 16 residues long. Germline loops: CDR1 SEHNR, CDR2 FQNEAQ (reference sequence). V lost 5 bases and J lost 1; bases outside the gene matches: 7. The CDR3 nucleotides are TGTGCCAGCAGCCCTAGACAGGGTTTGAACACCGGGGAGCTGTTTTTT. It yields the protein CASSPRQGLNTGELFF.

The chain couples TRBV19 to TRBJ2-5; possible D gene TRBD1, 6 bases. CDR3 length: 13 amino acids. V lost 6 bases and J 1 base, leaving 9 bases between the germline ends. CDR1 LNHDA and CDR2 SQIVND come from the germline V gene (reference sequence). The CDR3 loop reads CASSWTAQETQYF. CDR3 in DNA: TGTGCCAGTAGCTGGACAGCCCAAGAGACCCAGTACTTC.

The chain uses TRBV7-6 and TRBJ2-5; D is possibly TRBD2 (5 bases). Germline CDR1 SGHVS, CDR2 FNYEAQ. The CDR3 contains 16 residues. With 4 bases removed from V and 3 bases from J, the gap between germline ends came to 18 bases. Here the CDR3 reads CASSSAPASGKETQYF. CDR3 nucleotide sequence: TGTGCCAGCAGCTCCGCCCCTGCCAGCGGAAAAGAGACCCAGTACTTC.

The V and J genes are TRBV6-1 and TRBJ2-5, with 7 bases that match TRBD1. CDR1 and CDR2 from the germline V gene are MNHNS and SASEGT. CDR3 length: 13 amino acids. With 8 bases clipped from V and 4 bases from J, the junction kept 7 bases outside the gene matches. CDR3 in amino acids: CASPRQGGETQYF. For the CDR3, the DNA is TGTGCCAGCCCTAGACAGGGCGGAGAGACCCAGTACTTC.

The rearrangement links TRBV11-3 to TRBJ1-1; tentative D call: TRBD1 (5 bases). Germline V gene sequence: CDR1 SGHNT, CDR2 YENEEA. Trimming cost V 5 bases and J 8 bases, with 12 bases left between them. CDR3 length: 12 amino acids. The CDR3 reads CASSRRGLEAFF. Here the CDR3 DNA reads TGTGCCAGCAGCAGACGGGGGTTGGAAGCTTTCTTT.

The chain joins TRBV11-3 to TRBJ2-7; D is unclear. Trimming cost V 5 bases and J 6 bases, with 11 bases left between them. The CDR3 spans 12 residues. Germline values: CDR1 SGHNT, CDR2 YENEEA. CDR3 sequence: CASSPNNGEQYF. The CDR3 DNA is TGTGCCAGCAGCCCCAACAACGGCGAGCAGTACTTC.

The chain recombines TRBV7-2 with TRBJ1-2; no reliable D call. CDR1 and CDR2 from the germline V gene are SGHTA and FQGNSA. The CDR3 consists of 13 residues. V dropped 5 bases and J dropped 3 bases, with 10 bases sitting between them. The CDR3 bases are TGTGCCAGCAGCCCTCGGACCCACTATGGCTACACCTTC. Its translation is CASSPRTHYGYTF.

This clone was counted between two and nine times. This chain uses TRBV5-8 with TRBJ2-7; 7 bases agree with TRBD1. The germline gives CDR1 SGHTS, CDR2 YDEGEE. This CDR3 spans 14 amino acids. Germline trimming cut 6 bases from V and 3 bases from J; bases unmatched to any gene: 9. Here the CDR3 DNA reads TGTGCCAGCACCTGGAACAGACAGGGCTACGAGCAGTACTTC. Translated: CASTWNRQGYEQYF.

The rearrangement uses TRBV30 and TRBJ2-1, with 13 bases lining up with TRBD2. Germline V gives CDR1 GTSNPN, CDR2 SVGIG (reference sequence). The CDR3 covers 15 residues. The V and J ends lost 5 bases and 4 bases, in that order; junction bases with no gene match: 5. The CDR3 sequence is CAWGRLAGGYNEQFF. The DNA for the CDR3 is TGTGCCTGGGGGCGACTAGCGGGGGGTTACAATGAGCAGTTCTTC.

This chain joins TRBV4-2 and TRBJ1-2, with D possibly being TRBD1 (5 bases). Trimming removed 1 base from V and 3 bases from J, with 12 bases in between. This CDR3 has 15 amino acids. Germline lookup yields CDR1 LGHNA and CDR2 YNFKEQ. Here the CDR3 DNA reads TGTGCCAGCAGCCAAGGACAGAACGTAGACTATGGCTACACCTTC. Translating gives CASSQGQNVDYGYTF.

This rearrangement joins TRBV11-1 to TRBJ2-3; unclear D gene. CDR1 and CDR2 (germline): SGHAT, FQDESV (reference sequence). Trimming removed 2 bases from V and 1 base from J, with 10 bases in between. There are 15 residues in the CDR3. The CDR3 sequence: CASSLNSQGTDTQYF. The CDR3 nucleotides are TGTGCCAGCAGCTTAAATTCGCAGGGCACAGATACGCAGTATTTT. The whole variable domain, remainder taken from reference TRBV11-1 and TRBJ2-3, is EAEVAQSPRYKITEKSQAVAFWCDPISGHATLYWYRQILGQGPELLVQFQDESVVDDSQLPKDRFSAERLKGVDSTLKIQPAELGDSAMYLCASSLNSQGTDTQYFGPGTRLTVL.

This clone appeared once. The rearrangement uses TRBV6-6 and TRBJ2-5; 7 bases align to TRBD2. The CDR3 consists of 14 residues. With 8 bases clipped from V and 5 bases from J, the junction kept 11 bases outside the gene matches. Per the germline V gene, CDR1 is MNHNY and CDR2 is SVGAGI (reference sequence). The CDR3 bases are TGTGCCAGCGCTTCCGGGGAGGGGCTGGAGACCCAGTACTTC. It encodes CASASGEGLETQYF.

The chain employs TRBV14 and TRBJ2-1; D gene ambiguous. With 0 bases removed from V and 4 bases from J, the gap between germline ends came to 7 bases. The CDR3 runs to 14 residues. In germline, CDR1 is SGHDN, CDR2 FVKESK. CDR3 sequence reads: CASSQDWPYNEQFF. CDR3 nucleotides: TGTGCCAGCAGCCAAGATTGGCCGTACAATGAGCAGTTCTTC.

The V and J genes are TRBV28 and TRBJ1-5; a weak D match, TRBD1 (6 bases). The CDR3 has 15 residues. V lost 2 bases and J lost 2, with 10 bases in between. Germline V lookup: CDR1 MDHEN, CDR2 SYDVKM. The CDR3, as DNA: TGTGCCAGCAGTTTAAGGCCAGGGGGCAATCAGCCCCAGCATTTT. Translated: CASSLRPGGNQPQHF.

This sequence joins TRBV4-1 and TRBJ1-3, with 9 bases identical to TRBD1. Germline trimming cut 4 bases from V and 6 bases from J; bases unmatched to any gene: 10. This CDR3 has 16 residues. Germline CDR1 is MGHRA and CDR2 is YSYEKL. CDR3 nucleotide sequence: TGCGCCAGCAGCCGACCGGGACAGGGTAGTCAAAACACCATATATTTT. Encoded protein: CASSRPGQGSQNTIYF.

The V gene is TRBV5-1, the J gene TRBJ2-3; the match to TRBD2 covers 7 bases. The V and J ends lost 4 bases and 5 bases, in that order; junction bases with no gene match: 16. The CDR3 is 17 amino acids. Germline-derived CDR1 and CDR2 are SGHRS and YFSETQ. The CDR3 spells CASSLPAGDPPIDTQYF. In nucleotides, the CDR3 is TGCGCCAGCAGCCTCCCGGCGGGGGACCCCCCAATAGATACGCAGTATTTT.

The chain couples TRBV7-3 to TRBJ2-1; D might be TRBD2 (6 bases). Germline assignment: CDR1 SGHTA and CDR2 FQGTGA. Between the trimmed V and J ends, which lost 4 bases and 15 bases, there was a span of 16 bases. The CDR3 extends over 12 amino acids. The CDR3 is CASSSSRGITFF. For the CDR3, the DNA is TGTGCCAGCAGCTCCTCTCGGGGGATCACGTTCTTC.

The V and J genes are TRBV7-3 and TRBJ1-5; no definite D call. Trimming pared 4 bases from V and 9 bases from J, leaving 7 bases between. The CDR3 sequence is 11 residues long. Germline lookup yields CDR1 SGHTA and CDR2 FQGTGA. The CDR3 sequence is CASSCGGPQHF. CDR3 in DNA: TGTGCCAGCAGCTGTGGTGGGCCCCAGCATTTT.